This record looks at one T cell receptor beta chain sequence and its context. Its antigen is as yet unknown. TCRdb processed the RT-PCR reads anew with MiXCR; each CDR3 protein has one entry. The sample lists about 830,000 distinct CDR3 sequences; approximately 17% were seen once. Trimming stripped 3 bases from V and 6 bases from J, with 12 bases between. The germline V gene has CDR1 MDHEN and CDR2 SYDVKM. The CDR3 is made up of 14 amino acids. This entry is derived from a study of response to subunit inactivated influenza vaccine. Whole-study findings and limits: Few additional T cells are recruited per seasonal influenza vaccination, authors suggested.

This chain links TRBV28 with TRBJ1-5; no definite D call. Sequenced material: PBMCs from blood, taken approximately 5 days after vaccination. This clonotype was sampled from a man between 50 and 59 years old who received an inactivated influenza vaccine. The CDR3 is CASSFMGVGQPQHF. The CDR3 region has the DNA TGTGCCAGCAGTTTCATGGGTGTTGGTCAGCCCCAGCATTTT.